Described below is a single T cell receptor beta chain sequence and its context. What it recognizes is unknown. Investigators made cDNA in eight separate reactions per sample. TCRdb re-analyzed the 5' RACE reads; it lists each CDR3 protein once, without DNA. The table gives more than 300,000 distinct CDR3 sequences; the top ten clones make up just over 2.5% of it. The data belong to a study of monozygotic twins with inflammatory bowel disease. Regarding the study as a whole: The data offered no way to tell different T cell subtypes apart.

This clonotype was obtained from a human donor with ulcerative colitis or Crohn's disease, or a healthy co-twin of an affected twin (not recorded which). Material for sequencing was blood.

CDR3 in amino acids: CASSSDRVNNSPLHF. V is TRBV7-2 and J is TRBJ1-6; TCRdb indicates TRBD1, and absent DNA this call remains unverified. Germline-derived CDR1 and CDR2 are SGHTA and FQGNSA. The CDR3 loop spans 15 amino acids.